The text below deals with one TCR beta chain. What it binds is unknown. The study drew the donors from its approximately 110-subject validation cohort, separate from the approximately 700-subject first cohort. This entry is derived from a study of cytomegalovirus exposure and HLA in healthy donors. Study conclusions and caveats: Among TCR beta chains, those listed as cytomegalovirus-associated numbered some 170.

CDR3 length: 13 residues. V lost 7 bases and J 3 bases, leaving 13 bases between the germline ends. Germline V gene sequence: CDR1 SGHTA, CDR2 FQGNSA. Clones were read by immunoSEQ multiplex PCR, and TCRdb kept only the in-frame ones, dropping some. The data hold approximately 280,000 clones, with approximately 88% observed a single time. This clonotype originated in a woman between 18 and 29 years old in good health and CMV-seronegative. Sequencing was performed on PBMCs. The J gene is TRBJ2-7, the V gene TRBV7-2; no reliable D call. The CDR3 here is CASTNGGYYEQYF. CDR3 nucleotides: TGTGCCAGCACCAATGGCGGTTACTACGAGCAGTACTTC.